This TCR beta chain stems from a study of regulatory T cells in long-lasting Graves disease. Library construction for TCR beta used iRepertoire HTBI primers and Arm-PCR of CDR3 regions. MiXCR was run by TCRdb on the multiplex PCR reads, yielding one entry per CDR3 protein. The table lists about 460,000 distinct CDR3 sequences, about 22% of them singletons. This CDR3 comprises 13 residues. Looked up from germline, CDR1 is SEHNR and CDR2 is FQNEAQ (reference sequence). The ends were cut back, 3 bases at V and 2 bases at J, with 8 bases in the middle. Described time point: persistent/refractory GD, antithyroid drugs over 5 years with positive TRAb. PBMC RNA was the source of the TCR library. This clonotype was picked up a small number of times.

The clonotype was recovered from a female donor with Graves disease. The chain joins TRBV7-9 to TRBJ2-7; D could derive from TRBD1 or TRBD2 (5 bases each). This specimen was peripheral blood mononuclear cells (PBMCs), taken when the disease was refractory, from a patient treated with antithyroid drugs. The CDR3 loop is CASSFGAAYEQYF. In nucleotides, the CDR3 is TGTGCCAGCAGCTTCGGGGCTGCCTACGAGCAGTACTTC.